The clone carrying this TCR beta chain was observed once. This specimen belongs to a study of control samples from healthy donors and cancer patients. Germline CDR1 MGHDK, CDR2 SYGVNS. This CDR3 region has 13 residues. V lost 2 bases, J lost 5 bases, and 8 bases lay in between. This table comes from immunoSEQ multiplex PCR, and its TCRdb copy is limited to in-frame clones, with some not included. This table holds about 29,000 clones, about 90% found once. The chain links TRBV25-1 to TRBJ2-3; D remains unclear. The sequence came from a female donor with melanoma. The specimen sequenced was formalin-fixed, paraffin-embedded tissue. CDR3 loop: CASSEHSGDTQYF. The CDR3 coding sequence is TGTGCCAGCAGTGAACATTCGGGAGATACGCAGTATTTT.